This T cell receptor (beta chain) was sequenced during a study of T cell responses to AZD1222 COVID-19 vaccine. On the study more broadly: Second-dose timings of about 4 or about 12 weeks were pooled.

This clone is a singleton in its sample. Its antigen remains unknown. Points from the study as a whole: Clonal diversity was possibly underestimated, and white British individuals and females predominated among donors. At baseline, seropositivity was found in only a handful of AZD1222 recipients. Spike-specific TCRs gained breadth and depth after people received two AZD1222 doses.

The method was immunoSEQ multiplex PCR; TCRdb's version includes in-frame clones alone and lacks a portion of them. The sample shows 54,000 or so clones, over 80% of them seen only once. The CDR3 is 11 residues long. V gave up 4 bases and J gave up 4 bases, with 5 bases separating them. Germline CDR1 MNHEY, CDR2 SVGAGI. The sequenced sample was peripheral blood, obtained on day 0 of AZD1222 vaccination. The receptor was derived from an adult in good health. The chain links TRBV6-5 to TRBJ2-7, with no clear D. The CDR3 protein is CASSSFYEQYF. The CDR3 DNA is TGTGCCAGCAGTTCCTTTTACGAGCAGTACTTC.